These 21 T cell receptor beta chains share one sample of origin, sequenced in a study of shared clonotypes between healthy human individuals. Method: immunoSEQ multiplex PCR; TCRdb's copy keeps in-frame clones and lacks some. The table shows around 450,000 clones, with about four fifths occurring only once. Sequencing was performed on PBMCs. These receptors were taken from a middle-aged woman in good health. Some clones in this sample may be carry-over from other donors' samples.

Regarding this clone: The sample has other DNA sequences that encode this CDR3 too. The chain joins TRBV18 to TRBJ2-7; D unclear. Trimming left V 0 bases short and J 5 bases short, with 8 bases between. CDR1 KGHSH and CDR2 LQKENI come from the germline V gene. This CDR3 spans 13 amino acids. The CDR3 sequence: CASSPPSSDEQYF. As DNA, the CDR3 is TGTGCCAGCTCACCACCGTCAAGTGACGAGCAGTACTTC.

The sample holds many counts of this clone. This sample also contains other DNA sequences that code for the same CDR3. The gene calls are TRBV5-1 and TRBJ2-3; D possibly corresponds to TRBD2 (5 bases). Germline CDR1 is SGHRS and CDR2 is YFSETQ. The CDR3 loop spans 14 amino acids. The V and J ends lost 0 bases and 2 bases respectively, with 7 bases between them. CDR3 nucleotide sequence: TGCGCCAGCAGCTTGGAGGACTCCACAGATACGCAGTATTTT. Protein: CASSLEDSTDTQYF. Looking up the rest from reference TRBV5-1 and TRBJ2-3 gives the full variable domain: KAGVTQTPRYLIKTRGQQVTLSCSPISGHRSVSWYQQTPGQGLQFLFEYFSETQRNKGNFPGRFSGRQFSNSRSEMNVSTLELGDSALYLCASSLEDSTDTQYFGPGTRLTVL.

V gene TRBV10-1 combines with J gene TRBJ1-1, with D uncertain. This CDR3 has 13 residues. Trimming removed 2 bases from V and 0 bases from J, with 4 bases in between. The germline CDR1 and CDR2 sequences are WNHNN and SYGVQD (reference sequence). CDR3: CASSERLNTEAFF. CDR3 coding DNA: TGCGCCAGCAGTGAGAGGTTGAACACTGAAGCTTTCTTT.

The rearrangement uses TRBV5-1 and TRBJ2-1, with D unclear. The ends were cut back, 4 bases at V and 0 bases at J, with 11 bases in the middle. Germline V gene data show CDR1 as SGHRS and CDR2 as YFSETQ. The CDR3 contains 15 residues. The CDR3 DNA reads TGCGCCAGCAGCAGTACGGCCAGCTCCTACAATGAGCAGTTCTTC. Amino acids: CASSSTASSYNEQFF.

V is TRBV5-1 and J is TRBJ1-2; the D gene is possibly TRBD1 (6 bases). Looked up from germline, CDR1 is SGHRS and CDR2 is YFSETQ. CDR3 length: 16 residues. Trimming shortened V by 4 bases and J by 7 bases, and 23 bases separated the two germline ends. The chain's CDR3 is CASSPSMGASTGGYTF. The CDR3, as DNA: TGCGCCAGCAGCCCATCTATGGGGGCCTCCACAGGTGGCTACACCTTC.

This clone appeared a single time. The V gene is TRBV4-3, the J gene TRBJ2-3; D remains unclear. The length of the CDR3 is 16 residues. The germline V gene has CDR1 LGHNA and CDR2 YSLEER. V was clipped by 0 bases and J by 0 bases, with 10 bases between them. CDR3 residues: CASSQEFRPSTDTQYF. The CDR3 DNA is TGCGCCAGCAGCCAAGAGTTCCGTCCTAGCACAGATACGCAGTATTTT.

The count of this clone is one. The CDR3 reads CASSQGTGGSYEQYF. The CDR3 DNA follows: TGCGCCAGCAGCCAGGGGACAGGGGGATCTTACGAGCAGTACTTC. V gene TRBV4-3 combines with J gene TRBJ2-7, with 11 bases that match TRBD1. The CDR3 length is 15 residues. Trimming at V came to 3 bases and at J to 4 bases, leaving 5 bases not matched to a gene. Germline-derived CDR1 and CDR2 are LGHNA and YSLEER.

This chain joins TRBV7-8 and TRBJ1-2; TRBD1 might be the D (5 bases). There are 15 residues in the CDR3. Germline-derived CDR1 and CDR2 are SGHVS and FQNEAQ. Trimming cost V 2 bases and J 2 bases, with 12 bases left between them. CDR3 bases: TGTGCCAGCAGCTTATCTGGGGCTTCAAACTATGGCTACACCTTC. This codes for CASSLSGASNYGYTF.

V is TRBV5-1 and J is TRBJ1-1, with 7 bases identical to TRBD1. Germline CDR1 and CDR2: SGHRS and YFSETQ. The ends lost 1 base at V and 1 base at J; junction bases unmatched: 7. This CDR3 has 16 amino acids. The CDR3 region is CASSLTTGDRNTEAFF. The CDR3 DNA follows: TGCGCCAGCAGCTTGACCACAGGGGACCGGAACACTGAAGCTTTCTTT.

The chain recombines TRBV9 with TRBJ2-7, with a possible D match to TRBD1 (5 bases). The CDR3 is made up of 16 amino acids. Germline V lookup: CDR1 SGDLS, CDR2 YYNGEE. V was pared by 4 bases and J by 1 base, with 18 bases between. The CDR3: CASSPSQGMSSYEQYF. CDR3 nucleotide sequence: TGTGCCAGCAGCCCTTCCCAGGGCATGAGTTCCTACGAGCAGTACTTC.

The chain links TRBV4-2 to TRBJ2-1; TRBD2 matches at 7 bases. With 3 bases clipped from V and 7 bases from J, the junction kept 12 bases outside the gene matches. Germline V gene sequence: CDR1 LGHNA, CDR2 YNFKEQ. The CDR3 runs to 16 residues. CDR3 DNA sequence: TGTGCCAGCAGCCAGGATACTCGCGGGAGTTGGAATGAGCAGTTCTTC. Translating gives CASSQDTRGSWNEQFF.

J is TRBJ1-1 and V is TRBV7-2, with D hard to call. Trimming took off 1 base at V and 1 base at J, with 4 bases between the two ends. Germline V lookup: CDR1 SGHTA, CDR2 FQGNSA. This CDR3 contains 13 residues. The chain's CDR3 is CASSLVWNTEAFF. In nucleotides, the CDR3 is TGTGCCAGCAGCTTAGTGTGGAACACTGAAGCTTTCTTT.

This sequence joins TRBV14 and TRBJ1-4; 7 nucleotides align to TRBD1. CDR3 length: 16 residues. From germline, CDR1 is SGHDN and CDR2 FVKESK. Trimming cost V 7 bases and J 6 bases; bases outside gene matches: 14. CDR3 region: CASTLPPGTDDEKLFF. The CDR3 DNA reads TGTGCCAGCACCCTTCCACCCGGGACAGACGATGAAAAACTGTTTTTT.

V gene TRBV7-8 combines with J gene TRBJ2-7; D gene uncertain. CDR1 and CDR2 from the germline V gene are SGHVS and FQNEAQ. The ends were cut back, 1 base at V and 3 bases at J, with 10 bases in the middle. The CDR3 loop spans 14 amino acids. The CDR3 protein is CASSLVWTDYEQYF. The CDR3 coding sequence is TGTGCCAGCAGCTTAGTGTGGACCGACTACGAGCAGTACTTC.

This clone was counted only a few times. V is TRBV5-4 and J is TRBJ2-1, with D uncertain. Germline V lookup: CDR1 SGHNT, CDR2 YYREEE (reference sequence). Trimming cost V 0 bases and J 6 bases, with 7 bases left between them. The CDR3 totals 13 residues. In DNA, the CDR3 is TGTGCCAGCAGCTTGGGAGACCGCAATGAGCAGTTCTTC. Its translation is CASSLGDRNEQFF.

The chain is built from TRBV7-9 and TRBJ2-3; weak D call: TRBD2 (6 bases). Trimming left V 5 bases short and J 9 bases short, with 12 bases between. The V gene's germline CDR1 is SEHNR and CDR2 FQNEAQ (reference sequence). The CDR3 runs 12 residues. This CDR3 reads CASSRTTTTQYF. The CDR3 coding sequence is TGTGCCAGCAGCCGGACTACAACGACGCAGTATTTT.

The V gene is TRBV6-5, the J gene TRBJ2-2, with 9 bases aligning to TRBD2. The CDR3 loop spans 15 amino acids. Unmatched junction bases numbered 10, after V lost 8 bases and J lost 6 bases. CDR1 is MNHEY, CDR2 SVGAGI, per germline. Written as DNA, the CDR3 is TGTGCCAGCTACGGTTCTAGCGGGATTGCCGGGGAGCTGTTTTTT. This gives the protein CASYGSSGIAGELFF.

Ten or more counts support this clone. Different DNA sequences within this sample yield the same CDR3. V and J are TRBV6-6 and TRBJ1-5, with unresolved D. The CDR3 runs to 13 residues. V was shortened by 8 bases and J by 0 bases, with 8 bases between the two germline ends. Germline values: CDR1 MNHNY, CDR2 SVGAGI (reference sequence). The CDR3, as DNA: TGTGCCAGCCGACCCAATAGCAATCAGCCCCAGCATTTT. This encodes CASRPNSNQPQHF.

The J gene is TRBJ2-3, the V gene TRBV19; no reliable D call. Trimming removed 3 bases from V and 1 base from J, with 8 bases in between. Germline CDR1 LNHDA, CDR2 SQIVND (reference sequence). CDR3 length equals 14 residues. The CDR3 DNA sequence: TGTGCCAGTAGTATGGGGAAGGGCACAGATACGCAGTATTTT. It is translated as CASSMGKGTDTQYF. Variable domain in full (rest from reference TRBV19 and TRBJ2-3): DGGITQSPKYLFRKEGQNVTLSCEQNLNHDAMYWYRQDPGQGLRLIYYSQIVNDFQKGDIAEGYSVSREKKESFPLTVTSAQKNPTAFYLCASSMGKGTDTQYFGPGTRLTVL.

The rearrangement joins TRBV7-6 to TRBJ2-1, with 7 bases fitting TRBD1. Looked up from germline, CDR1 is SGHVS and CDR2 is FNYEAQ. The CDR3 has 16 amino acids. V lost 2 bases to trimming and J lost 1 base; unmatched junction nucleotides: 5. For the CDR3, the DNA is TGTGCCAGCAGCTTAAACAACAGGGGTTCCTACAATGAGCAGTTCTTC. Its protein product is CASSLNNRGSYNEQFF.

This clone has just a few counts. The gene calls are TRBV7-2 and TRBJ2-5; TRBD1 aligns across 8 bases. Trimming removed 0 bases from V and 5 bases from J; junction bases left unmatched: 5. The CDR3 is made up of 15 amino acids. The germline CDR1 and CDR2 sequences are SGHTA and FQGNSA. CDR3 DNA: TGTGCCAGCAGCTTAGCCAGCAGGGGGCGCGAGACCCAGTACTTC. Amino acid sequence: CASSLASRGRETQYF. Filled out from reference TRBV7-2 and TRBJ2-5, the complete variable domain reads GAGVSQSPSNKVTEKGKDVELRCDPISGHTALYWYRQSLGQGLEFLIYFQGNSAPDKSGLPSDRFSAERTGGSVSTLTIQRTQQEDSAVYLCASSLASRGRETQYFGPGTRLLVL.